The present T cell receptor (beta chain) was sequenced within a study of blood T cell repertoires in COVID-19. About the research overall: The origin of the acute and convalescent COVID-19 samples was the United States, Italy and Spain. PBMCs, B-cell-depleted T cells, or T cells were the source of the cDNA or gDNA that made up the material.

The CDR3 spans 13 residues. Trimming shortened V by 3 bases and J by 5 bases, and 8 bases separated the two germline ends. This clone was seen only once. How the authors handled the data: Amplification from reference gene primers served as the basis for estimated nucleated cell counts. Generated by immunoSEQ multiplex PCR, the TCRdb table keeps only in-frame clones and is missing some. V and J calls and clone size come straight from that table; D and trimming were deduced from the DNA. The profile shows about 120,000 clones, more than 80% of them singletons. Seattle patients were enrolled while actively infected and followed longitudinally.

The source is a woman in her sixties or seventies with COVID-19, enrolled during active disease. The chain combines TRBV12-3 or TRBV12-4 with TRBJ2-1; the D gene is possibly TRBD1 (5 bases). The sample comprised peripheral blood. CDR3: CASSFARDNEQFF. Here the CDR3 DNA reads TGTGCCAGCAGTTTCGCCAGGGACAATGAGCAGTTCTTC.